This TCR beta chain was captured by sequencing in a study of cytomegalovirus exposure and HLA in healthy donors (TCRdb year 2017). With respect to the entire study: An earlier analysis of some 550 of the donors reported 250 to 350 Gb of sequence data and some 120 million unique TCR beta sequences from about 180 million T cells. Roughly 300 gigabases of sequencing data and approximately 91 million unique TCR sequences made up an early release that covered some 640 HLA-typed donors. Among the roughly 400 genotyped donors, around 81% belonged to the genetic ancestry cluster associated with self-reported Caucasian donors. The study was designed to test whether signatures of past pathogen exposure could be identified by cataloging public T cell receptors. The study used immunosequencing to profile the T cell repertoires of 666 subjects and linked those repertoires to cytomegalovirus serostatus. Besides the first cohort of hundreds of subjects, a separate validation cohort made up of some 110 different subjects was used. High-throughput TCR immunosequencing, statistical association of individual TCRs with disease status, and machine learning were combined to predict cytomegalovirus infection status. A later analysis re-examined previously published TCR beta repertoires from roughly 720 donors and added high-resolution HLA genotyping to investigate patterns of TCR occurrence. The later analysis used no new phenotypic data to find candidate immune exposures, relying instead on TCR beta sequences and their occurrence across donors. An earlier analysis of roughly 600 of the donors used high-throughput TCR beta sequencing to judge whether each TCR beta V gene segment behaved as functional or pseudogenic. Donor age, sex, ethnicity and CMV serostatus were compiled together with the repertoire data. Genome-wide SNP genotypes for about 65% of the 666 donors were used in a later genetic analysis, which treated that subset as a discovery cohort. All discovery cohort repertoires had been generated using a single sequencing platform. Both class I and class II loci were covered by HLA typing, at four-digit resolution. Typing coverage varied by locus: about 629-630 donors for A, B, C, DRB1 and DQB1; approximately 520 for DQA1; about 570 for DPA1; more than 450 for DPB1. Because of strong linkage in the cohort, roughly five DR-DQ haplotypes were treated as single units for association and clustering. Across approximately 400 genotyped donors of the cohort, an average of roughly 250,000 unique TCR beta nucleotide sequences per donor were sequenced, and roughly 18% of those sequences were non-productive. Study-level results and caveats: According to a later genetic analysis, donors in an Asian-associated ancestry cluster had fewer N-insertions in productive TCRs than the approximately 710-donor mean. The earlier analysis of approximately 560 of the donors excluded some 15 rarely observed V segments, including chromosome 9 orphons, because counts were too low. Most TCR sequences were observed very rarely across donors, whereas some public TCRs were present in many individuals. The authors suggested that the approach could potentially be generalized to other disease states and immunological phenotypes. A further reported finding was that TCR beta sequences accurately predicted the HLA-A and HLA-B alleles for most subjects in the first cohort. In a later analysis, TCR association rates were found to vary across HLA loci, with the most associated TCRs seen for DRB1 alleles and the fewest for HLA-C alleles. In the study, 150 to 200 TCR beta chains were listed as associated with cytomegalovirus. The classifier was reported to diagnose cytomegalovirus status with high specificity and sensitivity in both the original and validation cohorts. Several of the top co-occurrence clusters appeared to be linked to parvovirus B19, influenza, CMV and Epstein-Barr virus, according to a later analysis. A later genetic analysis associated a missense DCLRE1C variant with V-gene and J-gene trimming of TCR beta chains, and an independent cohort replicated the association. In vitro tests confirmed that a few of the cytomegalovirus-associated TCR beta chains recognize cytomegalovirus antigens. In an earlier analysis of some 540 of the donors, most TCR beta V segments appeared in productive rearrangements about 87% or about 30% of the time, broadly matching IMGT annotations. When HLA alleles, especially DR and DQ, strongly co-occurred, TCR associations were difficult to assign to individual alleles. In a later analysis, most CMV-associated TCR beta chains were found to appear HLA-restricted, with HLA associations seemingly driven largely by CMV exposure. A later analysis found that HLA-associated TCR beta chains were more clonally expanded and had lower generation probabilities than equally common non-associated chains. A cluster of highly shared sequence variants was judged likely to be a technical artifact of the sequencing pipeline. Linkage disequilibrium might explain the correlated functional status among segregating V segments, but an unknown experimental factor could not be ruled out. The 87-base-pair reads could not distinguish some IMGT-functional V segments, including TRBV6-2 and TRBV6-3, so those segments were excluded. The only immune exposure information available for the cohort was CMV serostatus. Only TCR beta chains were sequenced in this cohort, and the absence of alpha or paired-chain data limited detectable features. The presence/absence analyses assumed that sequencing depth was roughly uniform across donors, and that assumption may not be true. Because HLA typing was missing for some donors at each locus, association tests included only the typed subset. Specific HLA alleles were associated with roughly 17,000 TCR beta sequences at a false discovery rate of 0.05 in a later analysis.

To prepare the library, the immunoSEQ multiplex PCR assay was applied. For the multiplex PCR, a mixture combining 60 forward primers for TCR Vbeta segments and 13 reverse primers for TCR Jbeta segments was used. The CDR3 region of rearranged TCR beta genes was amplified from genomic DNA by a multiplex PCR assay. The amplified TCR beta libraries were sequenced on the Illumina HiSeq System as 87-base-pair reads. In the original analysis: In a later analysis, roughly 80 million unique TCR beta chains were counted across the 500 to 700 repertoires, and around 11 million of these chains were shared by at least two donors. Raw reads were error-corrected and collapsed into unique sequences with a nearest-neighbor algorithm that merged closely related sequences to remove PCR and sequencing errors. V, D and J gene segments were assigned by aligning CDR3 sequences to IMGT reference sequences. Each retained sequence needed at least a six-nucleotide match to both a V gene segment and a J gene segment. A rearrangement counted as productive if the CDR3 had no stop codons and remained in frame with V and J, and every other rearrangement counted as non-productive. CDR3 was defined according to IMGT convention as the region running from the second conserved V-encoded cysteine to the conserved J-encoded phenylalanine. The earlier analysis of about 590 of the donors excluded sequences that lacked an unambiguous match to a single V gene segment. In an earlier analysis of more than 500 of the donors, a V segment was called functional when productive rearrangements were above 56.7%, and segregating when the standard deviation between donors exceeded 5%. To diagnose cytomegalovirus status from the catalog of TCR beta chain sequences, a statistical classification framework was built. In a later analysis, V and J genes were assigned by comparing TCR nucleotide sequences against IMGT/GENE-DB human TR gene sequences. Using the TCRdist pipeline, a later analysis assigned CDR3 sequences along with most-parsimonious VDJ recombination scenarios. A later analysis defined each TCR beta chain by its CDR3 amino acid sequence plus V-gene family, and excluded reads lacking a unique V-gene family. A later analysis removed 592 highly shared, low-generation-probability nucleotide sequences to deal with suspected cross-contamination and a sequencing artifact. A later analysis calculated a clonal expansion index for each public chain from normalized within-repertoire ranks of inferred template counts. A later analysis computed generation probabilities with a VDJ recombination model fitted to out-of-frame rearrangements, and checked the results against IGoR. A later analysis scored TCR-TCR, TCR-HLA and TCR-CMV co-occurrence with hypergeometric tests, applying a repertoire-size bias correction to TCR pairs. In a later analysis, false discovery rates were estimated by permuting HLA or CMV assignments 20 times. A later analysis grouped co-occurring TCRs with DBSCAN, adding TCRdist sequence similarity when clustering within HLA-allele-positive subsets. Repertoires with fewer than 30,000 or more than 120,000 public chains were left out of co-occurrence clustering, as were roughly five repertoires with anomalous nucleotide sharing. Drawn from immuneACCESS, this table holds only the in-frame rearrangements with V and J called that TCRdb kept. Clones are partly lost; checked studies trace under half to an unresolved V gene and leave the rest unexplained. V, J and clone size are taken as reported in that table, and D and trimming were inferred from the DNA itself. This sample lists about 200,000 clones; 75% to 85% were detected once. Nearly 0.4% of the sample is held by the ten biggest clonotypes.

With regard to this clone: Its target antigen remains unknown. Within one base of it there is no much larger clone, and no base qualities were kept.

The cohort consisted of approximately 690 healthy bone marrow donors. At the time of sampling, every cohort member was nominally healthy, though immune exposures that went unrecorded were likely present. The donor tested CMV seropositive, placing the donor among the 290 or so seropositive members of the cohort. Each donor provided a peripheral blood sample, and peripheral blood mononuclear cells were used for TCR beta sequencing. The Qiagen DNeasy Blood Extraction Kit was used to extract genomic DNA from the blood cell samples. The CDR3 has 13 amino acids, counting the end cysteine and phenylalanine. The read is trimmed to its CDR3 DNA, 39 bases read in frame from base 1. V is clipped by 3 bases and J by 1 base, and the sequence between their germline boundaries is 7 bases long. CDR1 SGHRS and CDR2 YFSETQ were looked up in the germline V gene.

The clonotype originates from a male donor in good health and CMV-seropositive. The V and J genes are TRBV5-1 and TRBJ1-1; no D gene is confidently identified. Material for sequencing was PBMCs. Here is the DNA: TGCGCCAGCAGCTACCCACAGAACACTGAAGCTTTCTTT. Its protein product is CASSYPQNTEAFF.